The 13 T cell receptor beta chains below were found in one sample sequenced in a study of blood T cell repertoires in COVID-19. The repertoire was sequenced with immunoSEQ multiplex PCR; TCRdb's copy has only in-frame clones and lacks some. This sample has around 61,000 clones, with over 85% found just once. Sequencing used peripheral blood. The receptors here all came from a man in his 60s with acute or convalescent COVID-19.

The chain carries TRBV2 and TRBJ2-2; no reliable D call. The CDR3 totals 14 residues. Per the germline V gene, CDR1 is SNHLY and CDR2 is FYNNEI. V was pared by 1 base and J by 4 bases, with 7 bases between. The CDR3 spells CASSEGSGTGELFF. Written as DNA, the CDR3 is TGTGCCAGCAGTGAAGGTAGTGGCACCGGGGAGCTGTTTTTT.

The chain joins TRBV29-1 to TRBJ1-2, with a tentative D call TRBD1 (5 bases). This CDR3 region has 13 residues. The V gene's germline CDR1 is SQVTM and CDR2 ANQGSEA. The germline V and J ends were trimmed by 8 bases and 8 bases, with 21 bases remaining between them. The CDR3, as DNA: TGCAGCTCAGAGAGACAGACCTTGGGGGGCTACACCTTC. Translation: CSSERQTLGGYTF.

The chain combines TRBV7-9 with TRBJ1-1, with D tentatively TRBD1 (5 bases). The length of the CDR3 is 15 residues. Trimming shortened V by 1 base and J by 2 bases, and 11 bases separated the two germline ends. Germline V lookup: CDR1 SEHNR, CDR2 FQNEAQ (reference sequence). The CDR3 spells CASSLGGRLNTEAFF. The CDR3 DNA is TGTGCCAGCAGCTTAGGGGGCCGGTTAAACACTGAAGCTTTCTTT.

The V call is TRBV30, the J call TRBJ1-2, with D perhaps matching TRBD1 (5 bases). There are 14 residues in the CDR3. Trimming took off 4 bases at V and 7 bases at J, with 19 bases between the two ends. Germline CDR1 and CDR2: GTSNPN and SVGIG (reference sequence). CDR3 nucleotides: TGTGCCTGGACTCAGAAAGACAGCAGGAGTGGCTACACCTTC. Amino acid sequence: CAWTQKDSRSGYTF.

The V call is TRBV10-3, the J call TRBJ2-4; 12 bases match TRBD2. The germline gives CDR1 ENHRY, CDR2 SYGVKD. This CDR3 spans 15 amino acids. The junction had 5 bases not matched to a gene; V was cut back by 4 bases and J by 7 bases. CDR3 nucleotide sequence: TGTGCCATCAGTGGGGCTAGCGGGGGGGCGAACATTCAGTACTTC. This codes for CAISGASGGANIQYF.

The chain combines TRBV18 with TRBJ2-2; a possible D gene is TRBD1 (5 bases). In germline, CDR1 is KGHSH, CDR2 LQKENI. V lost 5 bases and J lost 10, with 17 bases in between. This CDR3 region has 14 residues. CDR3 DNA sequence: TGTGCCAGCTCATCGATCCAGGGTCCCCCGGAGCTGTTTTTT. Protein sequence: CASSSIQGPPELFF.

This clone was counted a few times. The chain uses TRBV2 and TRBJ1-4, with 10 bases fitting TRBD1. The CDR3 spans 14 residues. Trimming cost V 7 bases and J 6 bases; bases outside gene matches: 5. The germline CDR1 and CDR2 sequences are SNHLY and FYNNEI. CDR3 sequence (DNA): TGTGCCAGCAAGCTGACAGGGGGCTATGAAAAACTGTTTTTT. It specifies CASKLTGGYEKLFF.

The chain employs TRBV24-1 and TRBJ1-2; tentatively, D is TRBD1 (5 bases). The CDR3 has 15 amino acids. Germline CDR1 and CDR2: KGHDR and SFDVKD. Trimming took off 2 bases at V and 5 bases at J, with 14 bases between the two ends. CDR3 residues: CATSDSTVGPYGYTF. As DNA, the CDR3 is TGTGCCACCAGTGATTCGACAGTAGGGCCTTATGGCTACACCTTC.

This clone was detected a few times. The V and J genes are TRBV2 and TRBJ1-1; possible D gene TRBD1, 6 bases. Germline V gives CDR1 SNHLY, CDR2 FYNNEI. The length of the CDR3 is 14 residues. V was clipped by 5 bases and J by 5 bases, with 15 bases between them. The CDR3 sequence: CASSYYTTGTEAFF. CDR3 nucleotides: TGTGCCAGCAGTTACTATACGACAGGAACTGAAGCTTTCTTT.

V and J are TRBV19 and TRBJ2-1; 7 positions match TRBD1. The V segment lost 7 bases and the J segment 5 bases; nucleotides outside the gene matches: 11. The germline V gene encodes CDR1 LNHDA and CDR2 SQIVND (reference sequence). The CDR3 totals 15 residues. The CDR3 sequence is CASKELGQVNNEQFF. The CDR3 DNA is TGTGCCAGTAAAGAACTCGGACAGGTCAACAATGAGCAGTTCTTC.

This rearrangement joins TRBV9 to TRBJ1-2; TRBD1 might be the D (6 bases). Germline CDR1 and CDR2: SGDLS and YYNGEE. V lost 1 base, J lost 5 bases, and 9 bases lay in between. This CDR3 contains 13 residues. CDR3 sequence: CASSVRTAYGYTF. In DNA form, the CDR3 reads TGTGCCAGCAGCGTACGGACAGCGTATGGCTACACCTTC.

The chain recombines TRBV4-2 with TRBJ2-7, with a possible D match to TRBD2 (5 bases). With 0 bases removed from V and 7 bases from J, the gap between germline ends came to 13 bases. This CDR3 spans 14 amino acids. Germline V gene data show CDR1 as LGHNA and CDR2 as YNFKEQ. CDR3 in DNA: TGTGCCAGCAGCCAAGATCGGCGGGTGAGGGAGCAGTACTTC. This sequence encodes CASSQDRRVREQYF.

The count of this clone is one. The chain combines TRBV7-9 with TRBJ2-7, with TRBD1 identical over 7 bases. J lost 2 bases, V lost 3 bases, and 4 bases had no gene match. CDR1 is SEHNR, CDR2 FQNEAQ, per germline (reference sequence). The CDR3 runs 14 residues. As DNA, the CDR3 is TGTGCCAGCAGCTTTGACAGGGTACCCTACGAGCAGTACTTC. Translating gives CASSFDRVPYEQYF.